The sequence of this T cell receptor (beta chain) was determined in a study of blood T cell repertoires in COVID-19. Across the study: Spain, Italy and the United States supplied samples that represented acute and convalescent COVID-19. Sources were T cells, B-cell-depleted T cells, or PBMCs; the material itself was cDNA or gDNA.

Trimming at V came to 5 bases and at J to 9 bases, leaving 10 bases not matched to a gene. The CDR3 spans 15 residues. Germline CDR1 reads MNHEY; CDR2 reads SMNVEV (reference sequence). Under the authors' procedure: Amplification from reference gene primers served as the basis for estimated nucleated cell counts. Clones were read by immunoSEQ multiplex PCR, and TCRdb kept only the in-frame ones, dropping some. The DNA was the basis for D and trimming; V, J and clone size are from that table. The sample carries about 160,000 clones, 80% to 85% recorded once. The rearrangement links TRBV27 to TRBJ2-1; 10 bases are a match to TRBD1. The TCR originated in a woman aged 55-70 years with acute or convalescent COVID-19. The source material was peripheral blood. The CDR3 reads CASSPRQGARSEQFF. The CDR3 DNA is TGTGCCAGCAGTCCCCGACAGGGGGCTCGTAGTGAGCAGTTCTTC.